These 5 T cell receptor beta chains originate from one sample sequenced in a study of control samples from healthy donors and cancer patients. Assay used: immunoSEQ multiplex PCR; TCRdb lists only in-frame clones, some missing. The table lists about 220,000 clones, roughly 94% of them singletons, with about 1.6% in the top ten. Input material: blood. Source of these receptors: a man aged 45-60 years in good health.

This chain joins TRBV24-1 and TRBJ2-3; 7 bases match TRBD1. Trimming took 4 bases from V and 1 from J; bases not matched to a gene: 16. The CDR3 sequence is 19 residues long. Germline V gene data show CDR1 as KGHDR and CDR2 as SFDVKD. CDR3 in amino acids: CATSDPPATNRGGTDTQYF. Written as DNA, the CDR3 is TGTGCCACCAGTGACCCTCCGGCGACTAACAGGGGAGGCACAGATACGCAGTATTTT.

The rearrangement links TRBV5-8 to TRBJ1-6; 7 nucleotides match TRBD1. J lost 6 bases, V lost 3 bases, and 3 bases had no gene match. The germline V gene has CDR1 SGHTS and CDR2 YDEGEE. CDR3 length: 14 residues. CDR3 sequence (DNA): TGTGCCAGCAGCTCGGGACAGACTAATTCACCCCTCCACTTT. Encoded protein: CASSSGQTNSPLHF.

The rearrangement uses TRBV2 and TRBJ1-2; D perhaps matches TRBD1 (6 bases). The CDR3 has 13 residues. Between the trimmed V and J ends, which lost 6 bases and 4 bases, there was a span of 12 bases. Germline V CDR1 and CDR2: SNHLY, FYNNEI. The CDR3 nucleotides are TGTGCCAGCAGCACAGGGATCTCCTATGGCTACACCTTC. It codes for CASSTGISYGYTF. Looking up the rest from reference TRBV2 and TRBJ1-2 gives the full variable domain: EPEVTQTPSHQVTQMGQEVILRCVPISNHLYFYWYRQILGQKVEFLVSFYNNEISEKSEIFDDQFSVERPDGSNFTLKIRSTKLEDSAMYFCASSTGISYGYTFGSGTRLTVV.

The chain recombines TRBV4-2 with TRBJ2-6; no firm D call. The CDR3 spans 17 residues. Per germline, CDR1 LGHNA and CDR2 YNFKEQ. Trimming cost V 1 base and J 0 bases, with 10 bases left between them. CDR3: CASSQGELFSGANVLTF. The CDR3 coding sequence is TGTGCCAGCAGCCAAGGAGAACTTTTCTCTGGGGCCAACGTCCTGACTTTC.

The V gene is TRBV3-1 (or the pseudogene TRBV3-2), the J gene TRBJ1-2; D gene uncertain. This CDR3 is built from 14 residues. CDR1 and CDR2 (germline): LGHDT, YNNKEL (reference sequence). Deletions cut 0 bases from V and 4 bases from J, with 9 bases between. Written as DNA, the CDR3 is TGTGCCAGCAGCCAAGAAGACACGCCCTATGGCTACACCTTC. It translates to CASSQEDTPYGYTF.